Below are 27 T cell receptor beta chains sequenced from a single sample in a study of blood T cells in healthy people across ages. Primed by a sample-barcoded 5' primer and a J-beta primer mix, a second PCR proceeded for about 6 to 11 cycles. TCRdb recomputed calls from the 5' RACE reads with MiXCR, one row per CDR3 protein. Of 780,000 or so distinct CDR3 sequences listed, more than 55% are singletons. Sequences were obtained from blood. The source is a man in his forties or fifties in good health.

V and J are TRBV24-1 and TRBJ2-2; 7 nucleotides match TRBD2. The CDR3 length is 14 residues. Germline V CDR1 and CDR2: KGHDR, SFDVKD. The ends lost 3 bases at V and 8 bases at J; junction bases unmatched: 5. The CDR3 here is CATSDQLASGELFF. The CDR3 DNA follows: TGTGCCACCAGTGATCAACTAGCGTCAGGGGAGCTGTTTTTT.

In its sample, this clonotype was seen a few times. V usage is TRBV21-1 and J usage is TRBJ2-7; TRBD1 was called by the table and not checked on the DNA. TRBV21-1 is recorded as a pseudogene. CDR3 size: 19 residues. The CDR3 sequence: CASSGYVPRRGQGGYEQYF. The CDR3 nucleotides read TGTGCCAGCAGCGGATATGTCCCACGCCGGGGACAGGGAGGATACGAGCAGTACTTC.

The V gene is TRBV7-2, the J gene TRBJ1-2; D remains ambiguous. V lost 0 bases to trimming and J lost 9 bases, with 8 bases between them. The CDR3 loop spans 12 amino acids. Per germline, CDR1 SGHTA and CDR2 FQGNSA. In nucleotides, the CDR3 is TGTGCCAGCAGCTTAGCTGGGAATAGCTACACCTTC. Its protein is CASSLAGNSYTF.

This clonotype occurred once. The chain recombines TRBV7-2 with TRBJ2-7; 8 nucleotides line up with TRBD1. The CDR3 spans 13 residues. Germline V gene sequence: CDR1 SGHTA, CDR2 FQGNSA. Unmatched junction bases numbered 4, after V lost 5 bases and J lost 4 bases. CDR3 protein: CASSENRGYEQYF. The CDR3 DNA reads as TGTGCCAGCAGCGAAAACAGGGGGTACGAGCAGTACTTC.

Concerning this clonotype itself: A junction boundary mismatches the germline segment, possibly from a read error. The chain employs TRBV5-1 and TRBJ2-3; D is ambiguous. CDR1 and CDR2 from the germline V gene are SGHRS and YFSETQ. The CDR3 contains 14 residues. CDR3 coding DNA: TGCGCCAACAGCTTGGTTTCCCCCACGGATACGCAGTATTTT. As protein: CANSLVSPTDTQYF.

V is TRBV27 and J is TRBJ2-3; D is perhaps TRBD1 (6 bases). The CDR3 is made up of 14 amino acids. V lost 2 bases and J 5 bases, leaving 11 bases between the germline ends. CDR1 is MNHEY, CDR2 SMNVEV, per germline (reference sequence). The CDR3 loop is CASSLSRGRDTQYF. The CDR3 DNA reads TGTGCCAGCAGTTTAAGCAGGGGACGAGATACGCAGTATTTT.

Here the CDR3 DNA reads TGTGCCAGCAGTTTTTCCCGAAACCTAGCGGGGGTTGAGCAGTACTTC. Protein: CASSFSRNLAGVEQYF. V gene TRBV27 combines with J gene TRBJ2-5, with 10 bases that match TRBD2. CDR3 length: 16 residues. Trimming cost V 3 bases and J 11 bases; bases outside gene matches: 15. The germline V gene encodes CDR1 MNHEY and CDR2 SMNVEV (reference sequence).

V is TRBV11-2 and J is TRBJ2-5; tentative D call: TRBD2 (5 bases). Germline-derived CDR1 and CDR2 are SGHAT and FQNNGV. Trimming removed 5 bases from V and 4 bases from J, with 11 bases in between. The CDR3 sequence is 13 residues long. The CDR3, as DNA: TGTGCCAGCAGCGACGGGGTGTTAGAGACCCAGTACTTC. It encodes CASSDGVLETQYF. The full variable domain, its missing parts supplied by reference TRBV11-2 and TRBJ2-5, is EAGVAQSPRYKIIEKRQSVAFWCNPISGHATLYWYQQILGQGPKLLIQFQNNGVVDDSQLPKDRFSAERLKGVDSTLKIQPAKLEDSAVYLCASSDGVLETQYFGPGTRLLVL.

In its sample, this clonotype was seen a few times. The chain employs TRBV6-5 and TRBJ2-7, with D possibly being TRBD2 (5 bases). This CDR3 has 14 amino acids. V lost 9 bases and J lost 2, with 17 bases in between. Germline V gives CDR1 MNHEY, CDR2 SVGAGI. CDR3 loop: CASATKAGTYEQYF. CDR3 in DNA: TGTGCCAGTGCGACTAAGGCGGGCACCTACGAGCAGTACTTC.

The CDR3 DNA reads TGCAGTGCTAGAGACTACAGGGGGGCTGGGGCCAACGTCCTGACTTTC. This sequence encodes CSARDYRGAGANVLTF. This sequence joins TRBV20-1 and TRBJ2-6; 8 bases agree with TRBD1. The CDR3 loop spans 16 amino acids. Germline CDR1 reads DFQATT; CDR2 reads SNEGSKA (reference sequence). V was pared by 0 bases and J by 2 bases, with 3 bases of the junction left unmatched.

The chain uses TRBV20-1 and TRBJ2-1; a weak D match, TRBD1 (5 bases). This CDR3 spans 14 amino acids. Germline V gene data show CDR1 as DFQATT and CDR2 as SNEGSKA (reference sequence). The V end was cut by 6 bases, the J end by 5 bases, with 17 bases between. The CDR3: CSALRQTAHNEQFF. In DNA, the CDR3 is TGCAGTGCCCTCCGTCAGACAGCGCACAATGAGCAGTTCTTC.

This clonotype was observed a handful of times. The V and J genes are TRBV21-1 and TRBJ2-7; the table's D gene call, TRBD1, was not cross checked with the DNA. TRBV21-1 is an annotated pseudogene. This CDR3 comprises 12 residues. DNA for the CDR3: TGTGCCAGCAGCGCCTGGGGGGGGGAGCAGTACTTC. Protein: CASSAWGGEQYF.

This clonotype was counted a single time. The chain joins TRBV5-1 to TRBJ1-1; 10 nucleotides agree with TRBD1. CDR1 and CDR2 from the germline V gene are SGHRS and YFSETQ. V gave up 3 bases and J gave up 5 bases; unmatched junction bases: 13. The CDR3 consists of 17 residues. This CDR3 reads CASSYSGQGGSRTEAFF. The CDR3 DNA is TGCGCCAGCAGCTATTCCGGACAGGGGGGTTCAAGGACTGAAGCTTTCTTT.

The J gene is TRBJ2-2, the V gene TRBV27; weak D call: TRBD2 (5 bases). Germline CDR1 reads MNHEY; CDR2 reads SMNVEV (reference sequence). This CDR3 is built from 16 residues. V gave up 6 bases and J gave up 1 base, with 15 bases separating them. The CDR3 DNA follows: TGTGCCAGCAGACCAGAGTGGGCGGGGAACACCGGGGAGCTGTTTTTT. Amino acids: CASRPEWAGNTGELFF.

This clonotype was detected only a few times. The CDR3 loop reads CATSDPGRDTQYF. The DNA of the CDR3 is TGTGCCACCAGTGACCCCGGTAGGGATACGCAGTATTTT. This chain connects TRBV24-1 to TRBJ2-3; D not resolved. The V and J ends lost 4 bases and 6 bases respectively, with 10 bases between them. The germline CDR1 and CDR2 sequences are KGHDR and SFDVKD. This CDR3 has 13 amino acids.

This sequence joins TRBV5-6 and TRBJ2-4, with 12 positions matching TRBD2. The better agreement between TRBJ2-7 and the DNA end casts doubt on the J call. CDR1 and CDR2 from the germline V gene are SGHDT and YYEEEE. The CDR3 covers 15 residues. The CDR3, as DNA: TGTGCCAGCAGCTTACCGACTAGCGGGAGATACGAGCAGTACTTC. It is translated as CASSLPTSGRYEQYF.

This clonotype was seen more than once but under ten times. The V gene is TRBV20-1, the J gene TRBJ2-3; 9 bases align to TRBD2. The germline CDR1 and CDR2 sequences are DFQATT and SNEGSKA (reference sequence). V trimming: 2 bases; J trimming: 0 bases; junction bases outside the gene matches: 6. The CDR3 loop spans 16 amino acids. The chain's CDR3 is CSARYLAGTSTDTQYF. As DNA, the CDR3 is TGCAGTGCTAGATATCTAGCGGGGACAAGCACAGATACGCAGTATTTT.

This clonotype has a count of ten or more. The CDR3 sequence: CATSVSRGFYGYTF. For the CDR3, the DNA is TGTGCCACCAGCGTAAGCAGGGGGTTCTATGGCTACACCTTC. The rearrangement joins TRBV15 to TRBJ1-2, with TRBD1 matching 7 bases. CDR3 length: 14 amino acids. Per germline, CDR1 LNHNV and CDR2 YYDKDF (reference sequence). Trimming removed 5 bases from V and 4 bases from J; junction bases left unmatched: 7.

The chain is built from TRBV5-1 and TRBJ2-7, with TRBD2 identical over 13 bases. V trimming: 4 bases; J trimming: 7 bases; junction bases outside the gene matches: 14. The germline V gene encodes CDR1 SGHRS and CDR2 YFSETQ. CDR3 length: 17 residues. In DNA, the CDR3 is TGCGCCAGCAGCACGACTAGCGGGAGGCCCCCGGTCGGAGAGCAGTACTTC. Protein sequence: CASSTTSGRPPVGEQYF.

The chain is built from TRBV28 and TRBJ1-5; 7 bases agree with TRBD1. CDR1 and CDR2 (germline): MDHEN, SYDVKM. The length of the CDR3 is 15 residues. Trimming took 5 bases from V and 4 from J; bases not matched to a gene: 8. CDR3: CASSPYRGRNQPQHF. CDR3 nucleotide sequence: TGTGCCAGCAGTCCCTACAGGGGACGAAATCAGCCCCAGCATTTT.

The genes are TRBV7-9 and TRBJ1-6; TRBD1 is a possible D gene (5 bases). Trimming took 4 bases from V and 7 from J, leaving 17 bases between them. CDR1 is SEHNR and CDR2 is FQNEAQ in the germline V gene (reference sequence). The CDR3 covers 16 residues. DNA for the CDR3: TGTGCCAGCAGCTCGATCGACAGTGCTTCGAATTCACCCCTCCACTTT. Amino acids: CASSSIDSASNSPLHF.

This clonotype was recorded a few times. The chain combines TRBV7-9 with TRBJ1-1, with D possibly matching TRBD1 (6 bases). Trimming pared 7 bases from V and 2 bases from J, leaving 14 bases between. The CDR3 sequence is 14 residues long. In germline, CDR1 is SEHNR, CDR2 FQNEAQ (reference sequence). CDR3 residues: CASTSGGANTEAFF. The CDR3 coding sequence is TGTGCCAGCACTTCGGGGGGCGCCAACACTGAAGCTTTCTTT.

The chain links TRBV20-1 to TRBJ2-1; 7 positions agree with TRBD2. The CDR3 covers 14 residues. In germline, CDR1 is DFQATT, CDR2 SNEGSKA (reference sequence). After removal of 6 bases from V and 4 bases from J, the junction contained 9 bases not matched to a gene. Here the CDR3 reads CSARLRETYNEQFF. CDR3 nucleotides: TGCAGTGCCCGGTTGCGGGAGACGTACAATGAGCAGTTCTTC.

The chain's CDR3 is CASIELAGDGEQFF. As DNA, the CDR3 is TGTGCCAGCATTGAGCTAGCGGGGGATGGCGAGCAGTTCTTC. The J gene is TRBJ2-1, the V gene TRBV2, with 10 bases identical to TRBD2. With 7 bases clipped from V and 10 bases from J, the junction kept 10 bases outside the gene matches. CDR3 size: 14 residues. CDR1 and CDR2 from the germline V gene are SNHLY and FYNNEI. The full variable domain, its missing parts supplied by reference TRBV2 and TRBJ2-1, is EPEVTQTPSHQVTQMGQEVILRCVPISNHLYFYWYRQILGQKVEFLVSFYNNEISEKSEIFDDQFSVERPDGSNFTLKIRSTKLEDSAMYFCASIELAGDGEQFFGPGTRLTVL.

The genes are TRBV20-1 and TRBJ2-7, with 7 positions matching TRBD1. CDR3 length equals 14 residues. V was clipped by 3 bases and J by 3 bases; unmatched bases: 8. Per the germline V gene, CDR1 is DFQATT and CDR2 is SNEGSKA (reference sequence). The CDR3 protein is CSASRDRVLYEQYF. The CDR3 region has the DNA TGCAGTGCTAGCCGGGACAGAGTCCTCTACGAGCAGTACTTC.

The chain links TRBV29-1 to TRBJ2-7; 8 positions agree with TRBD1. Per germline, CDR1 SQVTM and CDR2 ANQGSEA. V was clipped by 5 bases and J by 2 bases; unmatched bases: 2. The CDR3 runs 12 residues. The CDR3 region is CSVTTGAYEQYF. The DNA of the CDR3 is TGCAGCGTTACGACAGGGGCCTACGAGCAGTACTTC.

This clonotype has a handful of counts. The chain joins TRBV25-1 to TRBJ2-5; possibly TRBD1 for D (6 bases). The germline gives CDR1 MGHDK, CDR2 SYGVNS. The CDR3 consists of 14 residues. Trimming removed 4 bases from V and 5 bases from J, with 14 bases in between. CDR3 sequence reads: CASSGQEPWETQYF. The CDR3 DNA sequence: TGTGCCAGCAGTGGACAGGAGCCATGGGAGACCCAGTACTTC. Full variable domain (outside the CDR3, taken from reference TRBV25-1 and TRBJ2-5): EADIYQTPRYLVIGTGKKITLECSQTMGHDKMYWYQQDPGMELHLIHYSYGVNSTEKGDLSSESTVSRIRTEHFPLTLESARPSHTSQYLCASSGQEPWETQYFGPGTRLLVL.